A single sample gave rise to the 15 T cell receptor beta chains below, sequenced in a study of T cells in Graves' hyperthyroidism and ophthalmopathy. TCR beta CDR3 sequences were amplified from RNA transcripts. A first-round RT-PCR of the TCR CDR3 used the HTBI primer set. TCRdb re-called the multiplex PCR reads with MiXCR, one entry per CDR3 protein. The table lists approximately 410,000 distinct CDR3 sequences, roughly 14% of them singletons. Source material: blood. Receptors originate from a man aged 18 to 29 with Graves' ophthalmopathy.

The V and J genes are TRBV7-2 and TRBJ2-1; TRBD2 is a possible D gene (6 bases). The CDR3 contains 12 residues. V lost 3 bases, J lost 9 bases, and 9 bases lay in between. The germline gives CDR1 SGHTA, CDR2 FQGNSA. The CDR3 loop reads CASSFGGTEQFF. The CDR3 bases are TGTGCCAGCAGCTTTGGAGGGACTGAGCAGTTCTTC.

This rearrangement joins TRBV10-1 to TRBJ2-1, with TRBD2 matching over 7 bases. The CDR3 covers 16 residues. V gave up 4 bases and J gave up 5 bases; unmatched junction bases: 11. The V gene's germline CDR1 is WNHNN and CDR2 SYGVQD (reference sequence). CDR3 nucleotide sequence: TGCGCCAGCAGTGCGACTAGCTGGTGGGGCAACAATGAGCAGTTCTTC. This translates into CASSATSWWGNNEQFF.

This clonotype turned up a few times. The CDR3 nucleotides read TGTGCCAGCAGTACTACCGGGCCCCAAGAGACCCAGTACTTC. It yields the protein CASSTTGPQETQYF. The J gene is TRBJ2-5, the V gene TRBV27; D is unclear. From germline, CDR1 is MNHEY and CDR2 SMNVEV (reference sequence). This CDR3 is 14 amino acids long. With 5 bases removed from V and 1 base from J, the gap between germline ends came to 11 bases.

The sample holds many counts of this clonotype. The chain is built from TRBV7-9 and TRBJ2-1, with 7 bases identical to TRBD2. The ends lost 2 bases at V and 0 bases at J; junction bases unmatched: 4. This CDR3 comprises 16 residues. CDR1 SEHNR and CDR2 FQNEAQ come from the germline V gene (reference sequence). In DNA form, the CDR3 reads TGTGCCAGCAGCTTATTGGGGACTACCTCCTACAATGAGCAGTTCTTC. It translates to CASSLLGTTSYNEQFF.

A word on this clonotype: A much larger clone lies one base from this, so it may be a read error. J is TRBJ1-2 and V is TRBV6-1, with D perhaps matching TRBD1 (5 bases). V was clipped by 5 bases and J by 4 bases, with 17 bases between them. From germline, CDR1 is MNHNS and CDR2 SASEGT. The CDR3 length is 15 residues. CDR3 nucleotide sequence: TGTGCCAGCAGTACAACATGGGGCAGGAGCTATGGCTACACCTTC. Encoded protein: CASSTTWGRSYGYTF.

The table lists this clonotype with a few counts. This chain links TRBV20-1 with TRBJ2-7, with 10 bases that match TRBD1. The V gene end was trimmed by 0 bases and the J gene end by 1 base; junction bases not matched to a gene: 3. The CDR3 sequence is 15 residues long. The germline gives CDR1 DFQATT, CDR2 SNEGSKA (reference sequence). In nucleotides, the CDR3 is TGCAGTGCTAGAGATCAGGGACAGGGGTCCTACGAGCAGTACTTC. Its translation is CSARDQGQGSYEQYF.

This clonotype was observed many times. The chain recombines TRBV15 with TRBJ2-1; D is unresolved. Trimming pared 1 base from V and 0 bases from J, leaving 7 bases between. The CDR3 extends over 15 amino acids. CDR1 is LNHNV and CDR2 is YYDKDF in the germline V gene (reference sequence). CDR3 in DNA: TGTGCCACCAGCAGAGTAACCAGCTCCTACAATGAGCAGTTCTTC. This codes for CATSRVTSSYNEQFF.

This clonotype was seen at least ten times. The chain carries TRBV20-1 and TRBJ1-1; D gene ambiguous. The germline V and J ends were trimmed by 5 bases and 6 bases, with 25 bases remaining between them. This CDR3 has 16 amino acids. The germline V gene has CDR1 DFQATT and CDR2 SNEGSKA (reference sequence). This chain's CDR3 is CSALRWEDLGSPEAFF. The CDR3 DNA reads TGCAGTGCTCTTAGGTGGGAGGATCTAGGGTCCCCTGAAGCTTTCTTT.

This clonotype came up many times. The chain links TRBV3-1 to TRBJ2-5; TRBD2 matches 7 bases. This CDR3 region has 17 residues. The ends lost 4 bases at V and 5 bases at J; junction bases unmatched: 16. Germline V gene data show CDR1 as LGHDT and CDR2 as YNNKEL (reference sequence). As DNA, the CDR3 is TGTGCCAGCAGCCGAAGGGGTCAGCGGGATAGCGGGGAGACCCAGTACTTC. It is translated as CASSRRGQRDSGETQYF.

This clonotype was picked up many times. The rearrangement uses TRBV20-1 and TRBJ2-5; D not resolved. Trimming cost V 2 bases and J 0 bases, with 4 bases left between them. The CDR3 spans 12 residues. Germline CDR1 DFQATT, CDR2 SNEGSKA (reference sequence). CDR3 bases: TGCAGTGCTAGAAGCTACCAAGAGACCCAGTACTTC. Translation: CSARSYQETQYF.

The chain links TRBV27 to TRBJ2-7; the match to TRBD2 covers 10 bases. The CDR3 consists of 16 residues. The J segment lost 6 bases and the V segment lost 6 bases, leaving 14 bases of the junction unmatched. CDR1 is MNHEY, CDR2 SMNVEV, per germline (reference sequence). CDR3 residues: CASRFHSSGSGVEQYF. The CDR3 nucleotides read TGTGCCAGCAGATTCCATTCTAGCGGGAGTGGGGTCGAGCAGTACTTC.

This clonotype was picked up many times. J is TRBJ2-7 and V is TRBV6-1, with D possibly being TRBD2 (5 bases). V lost 8 bases to trimming and J lost 1 base, with 15 bases between them. The CDR3 runs to 14 residues. Germline CDR1 and CDR2: MNHNS and SASEGT. The CDR3 here is CASPPPGESYEQYF. In DNA, the CDR3 is TGTGCCAGCCCCCCTCCCGGGGAATCCTACGAGCAGTACTTC.

The chain has TRBV4-1 and TRBJ1-1; D remains unclear. The ends were cut back, 0 bases at V and 11 bases at J, with 13 bases in the middle. This CDR3 spans 13 amino acids. Germline assignment: CDR1 MGHRA and CDR2 YSYEKL. The CDR3 nucleotides read TGCGCCAGCAGCCAAGATGGTGTCTACGGGGCTTTCTTT. Its protein is CASSQDGVYGAFF.

V is TRBV5-1 and J is TRBJ2-7; D is possibly TRBD1 (5 bases). This CDR3 spans 14 amino acids. Deletions cut 4 bases from V and 3 bases from J, with 14 bases between. Germline-derived CDR1 and CDR2 are SGHRS and YFSETQ. The CDR3 sequence is CASSTQGTGYEQYF. DNA of the CDR3: TGCGCCAGCAGCACCCAGGGCACTGGCTACGAGCAGTACTTC. The whole variable domain, filled in from reference TRBV5-1 and TRBJ2-7, reads KAGVTQTPRYLIKTRGQQVTLSCSPISGHRSVSWYQQTPGQGLQFLFEYFSETQRNKGNFPGRFSGRQFSNSRSEMNVSTLELGDSALYLCASSTQGTGYEQYFGPGTRLTVT.

V gene TRBV20-1 combines with J gene TRBJ2-3, with 13 bases identical to TRBD2. After removal of 6 bases from V and 0 bases from J, the junction contained 6 bases not matched to a gene. The CDR3 extends over 16 amino acids. Germline CDR1 reads DFQATT; CDR2 reads SNEGSKA (reference sequence). The CDR3 sequence: CSAAGLAGWSTDTQYF. The CDR3 DNA reads TGCAGTGCGGCGGGACTAGCGGGATGGAGCACAGATACGCAGTATTTT.